This entry describes one T cell receptor (beta chain). V lost 8 bases to trimming and J lost 6 bases; unmatched junction nucleotides: 4. Germline CDR1 MRHNA, CDR2 SNTAGT. The CDR3 sequence is 14 residues long. The data derive from a study of blood T cell repertoires in COVID-19. Overall study context: Samples of COVID-19 (acute and convalescent) were obtained from the United States, Italy and Spain. Sample material is recorded as cDNA or gDNA derived from T cells, B-cell-depleted T cells, or PBMCs.

Per the study methods: Reference gene primer amplification yielded estimated nucleated cell counts. Measured with immunoSEQ multiplex PCR; TCRdb has only the in-frame clones, and not every one. V, J and clone size reflect that table, while D and trimming were determined from the DNA. The table records 49,000 or so clones, around nine tenths of them present only once. Sequencing used peripheral blood. The chain uses TRBV6-4 and TRBJ2-2; 12 nucleotides agree with TRBD2. This TCR derives from a man over 45 with active COVID-19. The CDR3 region has the DNA TGTGCCAGCCAGAGACTAGCGGGAGCCGGGGAGCTGTTTTTT. This codes for CASQRLAGAGELFF.